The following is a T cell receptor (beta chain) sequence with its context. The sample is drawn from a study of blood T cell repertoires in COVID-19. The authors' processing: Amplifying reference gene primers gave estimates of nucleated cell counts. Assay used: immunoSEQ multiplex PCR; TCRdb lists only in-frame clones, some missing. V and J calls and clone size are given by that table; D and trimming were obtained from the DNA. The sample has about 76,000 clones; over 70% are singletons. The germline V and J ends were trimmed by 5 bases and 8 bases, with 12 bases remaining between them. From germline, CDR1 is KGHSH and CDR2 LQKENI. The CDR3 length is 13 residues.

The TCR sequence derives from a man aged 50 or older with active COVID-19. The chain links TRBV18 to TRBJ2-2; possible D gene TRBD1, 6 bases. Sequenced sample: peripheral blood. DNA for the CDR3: TGTGCCAGCTCAGATTCCGGGACAGGGGAGCTGTTTTTT. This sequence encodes CASSDSGTGELFF.